This T cell receptor (beta chain) was sequenced during a study of blood T cell repertoires in COVID-19. Study-level background: Acute and convalescent COVID-19 specimens originated in the United States, Italy and Spain. Nucleic acid was either cDNA or gDNA, and it came from T cells, B-cell-depleted T cells, or PBMCs.

The germline V gene encodes CDR1 SGDLS and CDR2 YYNGEE. V was shortened by 0 bases and J by 3 bases, with 9 bases between the two germline ends. The CDR3 runs 14 residues. Per the study methods: Estimated nucleated cell counts came from reference gene primer amplification. Some clones are missing from TCRdb's copy, which holds only in-frame ones; the method was immunoSEQ multiplex PCR. V, J and clone size are those of that table, while D and trimming were read from the DNA. This sample has about 160,000 clones, with more than 70% found just once. The clonotype was recovered from a woman aged 45-65 years in a cohort exposed to, infected with or recovered from COVID-19 (not recorded which). V and J are TRBV9 and TRBJ1-1; D not certain. Sequencing was done on a sample of PBMCs or T cells enriched from blood (not recorded which). CDR3 region: CASSVGASHTEAFF. In nucleotides, the CDR3 is TGTGCCAGCAGCGTAGGGGCATCTCACACTGAAGCTTTCTTT.